A single sample is the source of the 31 T cell receptor beta chains below, sequenced in a study of technical replicates of blood from a handful of donors. The protocol was immunoSEQ multiplex PCR, while the TCRdb copy is restricted to in-frame clones and leaves out a portion. The sample carries 55,000 to 75,000 clones, roughly 94% recorded once. The sequenced material came from T cells isolated from PBMCs. These receptors came from a human donor in good health.

The chain carries TRBV6-1 and TRBJ2-6; D uncertain. This CDR3 region has 14 residues. The germline CDR1 and CDR2 sequences are MNHNS and SASEGT. V was trimmed by 4 bases and J by 2 bases, leaving 6 bases between them. This CDR3 is CASSGSAGANVLTF. CDR3 nucleotide sequence: TGTGCCAGCAGTGGATCAGCTGGGGCCAACGTCCTGACTTTC.

The rearrangement joins TRBV9 to TRBJ2-7; D not certain. V was trimmed by 3 bases and J by 3 bases, leaving 19 bases between them. The CDR3 runs to 16 residues. Germline values: CDR1 SGDLS, CDR2 YYNGEE. CDR3 region: CASSGSVERPIYEQYF. The CDR3 region has the DNA TGTGCCAGCAGCGGGAGCGTGGAGCGACCGATCTACGAGCAGTACTTC.

This clone was observed once. This chain connects TRBV4-3 to TRBJ1-1, with 7 bases fitting TRBD1. The germline gives CDR1 LGHNA, CDR2 YSLEER. V dropped 0 bases and J dropped 7; count of bases not matched to a gene: 11. The CDR3 has 16 residues. Written as DNA, the CDR3 is TGCGCCAGCAGCCAAGAGTGGGACAGTCGGTTAGGTGAAGCTTTCTTT. This sequence encodes CASSQEWDSRLGEAFF.

This clone was found once. This rearrangement joins TRBV29-1 to TRBJ2-3; weak D call: TRBD2 (6 bases). V lost 6 bases and J lost 2, with 15 bases in between. CDR1 SQVTM and CDR2 ANQGSEA come from the germline V gene. This CDR3 is built from 14 residues. The CDR3 here is CSVAWGRLTDTQYF. CDR3 nucleotides: TGCAGCGTGGCCTGGGGGAGGCTCACAGATACGCAGTATTTT.

The V and J genes are TRBV20-1 and TRBJ1-2, with TRBD1 as a possible D gene (5 bases). This CDR3 is 11 amino acids long. The ends were cut back, 5 bases at V and 8 bases at J, with 12 bases in the middle. In germline, CDR1 is DFQATT, CDR2 SNEGSKA (reference sequence). CDR3 region: CSAVGEGGYTF. DNA for the CDR3: TGCAGTGCTGTAGGGGAAGGCGGCTACACCTTC.

This chain connects TRBV30 to TRBJ2-7; a weak D match, TRBD1 (8 bases). The V end was cut by 2 bases, the J end by 3 bases, with 14 bases between. CDR3 length: 14 amino acids. Germline V gene data show CDR1 as GTSNPN and CDR2 as SVGIG (reference sequence). CDR3 sequence: CAWSLGGTGYEQYF. CDR3 DNA sequence: TGTGCCTGGAGTCTCGGGGGGACAGGCTACGAGCAGTACTTC.

The V and J genes are TRBV7-9 and TRBJ2-1, with a possible D match to TRBD2 (6 bases). The V gene lost 1 base and the J gene lost 4 bases, with 8 bases spanning the gap. CDR1 is SEHNR, CDR2 FQNEAQ, per germline (reference sequence). This CDR3 spans 14 amino acids. CDR3 DNA sequence: TGTGCCAGCAGCTTAGGCGGGACTTACAATGAGCAGTTCTTC. Protein product: CASSLGGTYNEQFF.

V is TRBV7-9 and J is TRBJ2-2, with TRBD1 as a possible D gene (6 bases). Looked up from germline, CDR1 is SEHNR and CDR2 is FQNEAQ (reference sequence). V lost 9 bases, J lost 6 bases, and 11 bases lay in between. CDR3 length: 12 residues. CDR3 protein: CARQGFAGELFF. The DNA of the CDR3 is TGTGCCAGACAGGGTTTCGCCGGGGAGCTGTTTTTT.

The chain employs TRBV7-3 and TRBJ2-2; TRBD1 aligns across 7 bases. With V trimmed by 4 bases and J by 5 bases, 4 bases remained unmatched. The germline V gene has CDR1 SGHTA and CDR2 FQGTGA. This CDR3 is 14 amino acids long. The CDR3 nucleotides read TGTGCCAGCAGCTCCGGGACAGAGACCGGGGAGCTGTTTTTT. It yields the protein CASSSGTETGELFF.

The chain has TRBV25-1 and TRBJ2-7; D unclear. Between the trimmed V and J ends, which lost 8 bases and 4 bases, there was a span of 15 bases. This CDR3 contains 13 residues. Looked up from germline, CDR1 is MGHDK and CDR2 is SYGVNS. CDR3 sequence reads: CASCATPVYEQYF. CDR3 nucleotides: TGTGCCAGCTGTGCGACTCCCGTATACGAGCAGTACTTC.

The chain carries TRBV5-6 and TRBJ1-3; tentatively, D is TRBD1 (5 bases). There are 14 residues in the CDR3. V shed 2 bases and J shed 0 bases, with 6 bases lying between them. Looked up from germline, CDR1 is SGHDT and CDR2 is YYEEEE. CDR3 sequence: CASSFGGSGNTIYF. DNA of the CDR3: TGTGCCAGCAGCTTCGGGGGCTCTGGAAACACCATATATTTT.

J is TRBJ2-1 and V is TRBV5-4, with TRBD2 identical over 10 bases. V trimming: 7 bases; J trimming: 4 bases; junction bases outside the gene matches: 8. The CDR3 runs 15 residues. In germline, CDR1 is SGHNT, CDR2 YYREEE (reference sequence). The CDR3: CASFLGTSEYNEQFF. CDR3 bases: TGTGCCAGCTTTCTAGGGACTAGCGAGTACAATGAGCAGTTCTTC.

The chain uses TRBV6-5 and TRBJ2-3, with 8 bases matching TRBD2. CDR1 MNHEY and CDR2 SVGAGI come from the germline V gene. CDR3 length: 15 amino acids. Unmatched junction bases numbered 3, after V lost 2 bases and J lost 2 bases. CDR3 in amino acids: CASSYGGRITDTQYF. The CDR3, as DNA: TGTGCCAGCAGTTACGGCGGGAGGATCACAGATACGCAGTATTTT.

The chain joins TRBV5-6 to TRBJ2-7, with a weak D call TRBD2 (7 bases). Trimming pared 4 bases from V and 4 bases from J, leaving 18 bases between. This CDR3 has 15 residues. CDR1 and CDR2 from the germline V gene are SGHDT and YYEEEE. CDR3 protein: CASSTWGGRGYEQYF. In DNA, the CDR3 is TGTGCCAGCAGCACCTGGGGGGGGCGTGGATACGAGCAGTACTTC.

The chain links TRBV4-1 to TRBJ2-1; the match to TRBD2 covers 10 bases. The CDR3 loop spans 16 amino acids. The V gene's germline CDR1 is MGHRA and CDR2 YSYEKL. Losses at the gene ends were 5 bases for V and 4 bases for J; bases not matched to a gene: 8. Written as DNA, the CDR3 is TGCGCCAGCAGCATCCTAGCGGGAGCTATGTACAATGAGCAGTTCTTC. Translation: CASSILAGAMYNEQFF.

This rearrangement joins TRBV4-1 to TRBJ1-4; TRBD1 aligns across 7 bases. V dropped 6 bases and J dropped 1; count of bases not matched to a gene: 5. The germline gives CDR1 MGHRA, CDR2 YSYEKL. This CDR3 contains 15 residues. CDR3 bases: TGCGCCAGCAGTCTCGGGACAGTAACTAATGAAAAACTGTTTTTT. Translating gives CASSLGTVTNEKLFF.

V and J are TRBV7-2 and TRBJ1-5; TRBD1 agrees at 9 bases. The length of the CDR3 is 17 residues. Losses at the gene ends were 2 bases for V and 6 bases for J; bases not matched to a gene: 11. The germline CDR1 and CDR2 sequences are SGHTA and FQGNSA. CDR3 DNA: TGTGCCAGCAGCTTAAGCGGGACAGGGTTCCTATCTCAGCCCCAGCATTTT. Its translation is CASSLSGTGFLSQPQHF.

The chain joins TRBV5-4 to TRBJ1-2, with D tentatively TRBD1 (6 bases). The CDR3 runs to 14 residues. CDR1 and CDR2 from the germline V gene are SGHNT and YYREEE (reference sequence). V shed 4 bases and J shed 6 bases, with 16 bases lying between them. The CDR3 region has the DNA TGTGCCAGCAGCCCGACAGGAGGCGGTGATGGCTACACCTTC. Translated: CASSPTGGGDGYTF. Supplemented by reference TRBV5-4 and TRBJ1-2, the full variable domain reads ETGVTQSPTHLIKTRGQQVTLRCSSQSGHNTVSWYQQALGQGPQFIFQYYREEENGRGNFPPRFSGLQFPNYSSELNVNALELDDSALYLCASSPTGGGDGYTFGSGTRLTVV.

The rearrangement links TRBV10-3 to TRBJ1-4, with D maybe TRBD1 (6 bases). The CDR3 length is 13 residues. V lost 5 bases to trimming and J lost 8 bases, with 12 bases between them. Germline loops: CDR1 ENHRY, CDR2 SYGVKD. CDR3 bases: TGTGCCATCAGTCTTGCCCAGGGGGAAAAACTGTTTTTT. Translation: CAISLAQGEKLFF.

The CDR3 DNA sequence: TGTGCCAGCAGCGTAGGGACAGCAACTAATGAAAAACTGTTTTTT. Its protein is CASSVGTATNEKLFF. The chain recombines TRBV9 with TRBJ1-4; D is perhaps TRBD1 (6 bases). The CDR3 runs 15 residues. V was shortened by 0 bases and J by 0 bases, with 6 bases between the two germline ends. From germline, CDR1 is SGDLS and CDR2 YYNGEE.

The CDR3 loop is CAILGIDRAGYTF. The CDR3 DNA sequence: TGTGCCATCTTAGGTATAGACAGGGCTGGCTACACCTTC. The V and J genes are TRBV10-3 and TRBJ1-2, with 7 positions matching TRBD1. With V trimmed by 8 bases and J by 7 bases, 10 bases remained unmatched. CDR3 length: 13 residues. Looked up from germline, CDR1 is ENHRY and CDR2 is SYGVKD.

This chain links TRBV5-1 with TRBJ2-7; 10 bases map to TRBD1. Germline values: CDR1 SGHRS, CDR2 YFSETQ. V lost 7 bases to trimming and J lost 2 bases; unmatched junction nucleotides: 6. There are 14 residues in the CDR3. CDR3 region: CASGAGTGAYEQYF. The CDR3 DNA reads TGCGCCAGCGGGGCCGGGACAGGGGCCTACGAGCAGTACTTC.

The table lists this clone with a few counts. The chain couples TRBV5-6 to TRBJ2-5, with 10 bases fitting TRBD1. The ends lost 3 bases at V and 4 bases at J; junction bases unmatched: 12. CDR1 and CDR2 from the germline V gene are SGHDT and YYEEEE. There are 17 residues in the CDR3. The DNA of the CDR3 is TGTGCCAGCAGCTCCGAGGGGGACAGGGGATGGGGAGAGACCCAGTACTTC. Translating gives CASSSEGDRGWGETQYF.

This clone was seen only once. This rearrangement joins TRBV19 to TRBJ2-2; the match to TRBD1 covers 11 bases. The CDR3 covers 19 residues. J gave up 7 bases and V 1 base, and 14 bases lay outside the gene matches. The germline V gene encodes CDR1 LNHDA and CDR2 SQIVND (reference sequence). The CDR3 region has the DNA TGTGCCAGTAGTATAGTGGGACAGGGGGGACCCTTGCCGTACGGGGAGCTGTTTTTT. Translation gives CASSIVGQGGPLPYGELFF.

There are a few counts of this clone. The J gene is TRBJ1-2, the V gene TRBV6-5; TRBD1 is a possible D gene (5 bases). Germline V gene lookup returns CDR1 MNHEY and CDR2 SVGAGI. With 4 bases removed from V and 0 bases from J, the gap between germline ends came to 9 bases. This CDR3 region has 14 residues. CDR3: CASSLSGSNYGYTF. DNA for the CDR3: TGTGCCAGCAGTTTATCAGGGTCTAACTATGGCTACACCTTC.

The chain links TRBV19 to TRBJ1-1, with D unclear. Germline CDR1 is LNHDA and CDR2 is SQIVND (reference sequence). V gave up 6 bases and J gave up 6 bases, with 14 bases separating them. The CDR3 sequence is 13 residues long. CDR3 sequence (DNA): TGTGCCAGTAGCCCCATTGGAGAACCTGAAGCTTTCTTT. The encoded protein is CASSPIGEPEAFF.

The chain carries TRBV19 and TRBJ2-7, with TRBD1 identical over 9 bases. The germline CDR1 and CDR2 sequences are LNHDA and SQIVND (reference sequence). V gave up 2 bases and J gave up 4 bases; unmatched junction bases: 3. This CDR3 is 14 amino acids long. CDR3 residues: CASSIRQGVYEQYF. The CDR3 region has the DNA TGTGCCAGTAGTATAAGACAGGGGGTGTACGAGCAGTACTTC.

This chain connects TRBV5-6 to TRBJ1-2; TRBD1 matches at 9 bases. Germline CDR1 and CDR2: SGHDT and YYEEEE. This CDR3 has 15 residues. With 7 bases clipped from V and 0 bases from J, the junction kept 7 bases outside the gene matches. CDR3 in amino acids: CASGFWDRANYGYTF. In DNA form, the CDR3 reads TGTGCCAGCGGGTTCTGGGACAGGGCTAACTATGGCTACACCTTC.

The rearrangement links TRBV7-9 to TRBJ2-5, with no clear D. The CDR3 is 11 residues long. V was clipped by 6 bases and J by 3 bases, with 5 bases between them. The germline V gene has CDR1 SEHNR and CDR2 FQNEAQ (reference sequence). The CDR3 coding sequence is TGTGCCAGCAGACTGGAAGAGACCCAGTACTTC. Protein: CASRLEETQYF.

This chain connects TRBV18 to TRBJ2-7; D is unresolved. CDR1 KGHSH and CDR2 LQKENI come from the germline V gene. The CDR3 has 13 amino acids. The ends were cut back, 3 bases at V and 7 bases at J, with 13 bases in the middle. The CDR3 DNA follows: TGTGCCAGCTCACCCTACGCTAGTCGGGAGCAGTACTTC. Translation: CASSPYASREQYF.

The gene calls are TRBV25-1 and TRBJ1-1; no definite D call. CDR1 is MGHDK and CDR2 is SYGVNS in the germline V gene. The CDR3 is 14 amino acids. Trimming pared 6 bases from V and 0 bases from J, leaving 11 bases between. The CDR3 reads CASRGAPMNTEAFF. The CDR3 DNA reads TGTGCCAGCAGGGGCGCCCCTATGAACACTGAAGCTTTCTTT.